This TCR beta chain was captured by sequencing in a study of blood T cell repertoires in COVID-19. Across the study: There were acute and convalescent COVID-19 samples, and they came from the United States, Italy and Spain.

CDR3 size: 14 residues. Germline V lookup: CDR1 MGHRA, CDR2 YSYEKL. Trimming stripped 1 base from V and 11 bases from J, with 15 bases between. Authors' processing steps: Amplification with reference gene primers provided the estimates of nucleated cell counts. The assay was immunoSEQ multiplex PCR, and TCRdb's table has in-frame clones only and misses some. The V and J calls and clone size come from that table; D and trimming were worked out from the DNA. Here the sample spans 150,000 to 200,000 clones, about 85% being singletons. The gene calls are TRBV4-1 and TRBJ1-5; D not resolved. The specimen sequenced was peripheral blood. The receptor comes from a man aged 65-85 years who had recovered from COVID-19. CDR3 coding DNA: TGCGCCAGCAGCCAAGGGCCCCTTTTATGGTCCCAGCATTTT. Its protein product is CASSQGPLLWSQHF.